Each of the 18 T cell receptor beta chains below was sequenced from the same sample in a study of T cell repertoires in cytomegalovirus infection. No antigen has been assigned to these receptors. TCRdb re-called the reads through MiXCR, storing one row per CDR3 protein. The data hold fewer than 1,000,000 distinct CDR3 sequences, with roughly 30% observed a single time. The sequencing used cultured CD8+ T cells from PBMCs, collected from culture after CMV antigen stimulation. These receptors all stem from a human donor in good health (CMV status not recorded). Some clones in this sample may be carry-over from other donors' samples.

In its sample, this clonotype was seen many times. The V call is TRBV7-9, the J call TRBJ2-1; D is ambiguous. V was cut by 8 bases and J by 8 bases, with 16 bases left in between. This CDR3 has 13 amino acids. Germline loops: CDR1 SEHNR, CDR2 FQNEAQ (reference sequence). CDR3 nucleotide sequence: TGTGCCAGCGTTGGCACCGGGTTCGATGAGCAGTTCTTC. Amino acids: CASVGTGFDEQFF.

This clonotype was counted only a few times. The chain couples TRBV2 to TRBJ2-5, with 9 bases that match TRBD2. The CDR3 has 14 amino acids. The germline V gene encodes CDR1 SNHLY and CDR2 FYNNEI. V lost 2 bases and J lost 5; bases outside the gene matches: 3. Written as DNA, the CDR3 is TGTGCCAGCAGTGAACCTAGCGGGGAGGAGACCCAGTACTTC. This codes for CASSEPSGEETQYF.

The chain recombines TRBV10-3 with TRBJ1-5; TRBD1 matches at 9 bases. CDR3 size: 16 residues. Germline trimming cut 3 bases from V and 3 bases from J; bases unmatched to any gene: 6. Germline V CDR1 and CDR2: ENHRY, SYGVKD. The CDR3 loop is CAISDRDRVSNQPQHF. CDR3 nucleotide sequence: TGTGCCATCAGTGATCGGGACAGGGTTTCCAATCAGCCCCAGCATTTT.

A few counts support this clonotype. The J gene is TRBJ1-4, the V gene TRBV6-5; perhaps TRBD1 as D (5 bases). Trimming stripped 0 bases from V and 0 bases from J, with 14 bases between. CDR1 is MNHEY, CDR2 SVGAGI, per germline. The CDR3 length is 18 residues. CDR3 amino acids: CASSYSNGLGATNEKLFF. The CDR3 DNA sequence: TGTGCCAGCAGTTACTCCAATGGGCTGGGGGCAACTAATGAAAAACTGTTTTTT.

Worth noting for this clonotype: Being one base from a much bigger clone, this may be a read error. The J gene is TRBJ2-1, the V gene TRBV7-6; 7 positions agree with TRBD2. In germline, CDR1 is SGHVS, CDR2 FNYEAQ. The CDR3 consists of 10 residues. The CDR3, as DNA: TGTGTCAGCGGGGACAATGAGCAGTTCTTC. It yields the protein CVSGDNEQFF.

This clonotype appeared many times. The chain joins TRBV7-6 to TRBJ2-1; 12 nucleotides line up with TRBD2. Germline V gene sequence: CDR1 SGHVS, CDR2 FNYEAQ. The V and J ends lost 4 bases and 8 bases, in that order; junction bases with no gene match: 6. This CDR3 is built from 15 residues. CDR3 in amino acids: CASSSPGLAGDEQFF. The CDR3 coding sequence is TGTGCCAGCAGCTCACCGGGACTAGCGGGTGATGAGCAGTTCTTC.

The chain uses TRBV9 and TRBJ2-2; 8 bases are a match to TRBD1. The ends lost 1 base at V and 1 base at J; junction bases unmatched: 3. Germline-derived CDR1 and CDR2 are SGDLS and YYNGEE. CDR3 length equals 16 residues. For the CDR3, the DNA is TGTGCCAGCAGCGTAAGTGGGACAGGGAACACCGGGGAGCTGTTTTTT. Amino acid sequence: CASSVSGTGNTGELFF.

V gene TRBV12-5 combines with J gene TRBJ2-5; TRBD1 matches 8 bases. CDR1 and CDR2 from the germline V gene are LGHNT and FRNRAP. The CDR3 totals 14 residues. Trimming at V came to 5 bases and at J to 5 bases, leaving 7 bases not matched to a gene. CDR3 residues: CASGTGQGSETQYF. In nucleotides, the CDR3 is TGTGCTAGTGGTACCGGACAGGGCTCGGAGACCCAGTACTTC.

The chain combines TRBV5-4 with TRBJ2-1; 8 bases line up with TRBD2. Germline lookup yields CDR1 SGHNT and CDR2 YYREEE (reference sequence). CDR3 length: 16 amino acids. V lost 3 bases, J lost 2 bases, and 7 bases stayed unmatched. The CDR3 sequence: CASSWRPAGAYNEQFF. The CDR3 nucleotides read TGTGCCAGCAGCTGGAGGCCAGCGGGGGCCTACAATGAGCAGTTCTTC.

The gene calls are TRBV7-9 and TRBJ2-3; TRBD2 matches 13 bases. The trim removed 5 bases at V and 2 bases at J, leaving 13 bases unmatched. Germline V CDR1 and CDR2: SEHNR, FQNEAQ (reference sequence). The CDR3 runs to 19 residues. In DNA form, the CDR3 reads TGTGCCAGCAGCCCTCCACTCGGGACTAGCGGGGAGCCCACAGATACGCAGTATTTT. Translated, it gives CASSPPLGTSGEPTDTQYF.

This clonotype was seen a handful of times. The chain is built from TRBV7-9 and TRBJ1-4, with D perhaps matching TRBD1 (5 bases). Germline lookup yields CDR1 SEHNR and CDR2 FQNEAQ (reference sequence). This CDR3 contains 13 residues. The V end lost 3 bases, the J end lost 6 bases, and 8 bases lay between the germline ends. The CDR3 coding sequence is TGTGCCAGCAGCTTGGGGGGTCATGAAAAACTGTTTTTT. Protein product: CASSLGGHEKLFF. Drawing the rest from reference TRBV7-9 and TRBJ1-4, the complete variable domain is DTGVSQNPRHKITKRGQNVTFRCDPISEHNRLYWYRQTLGQGPEFLTYFQNEAQLEKSRLLSDRFSAERPKGSFSTLEIQRTEQGDSAMYLCASSLGGHEKLFFGSGTQLSVL.

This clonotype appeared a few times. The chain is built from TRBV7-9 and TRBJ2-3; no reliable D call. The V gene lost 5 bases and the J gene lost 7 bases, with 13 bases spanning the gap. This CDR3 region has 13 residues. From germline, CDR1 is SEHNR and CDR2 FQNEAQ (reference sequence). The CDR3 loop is CASSPDVRYTQYF. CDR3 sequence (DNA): TGTGCCAGCAGCCCCGATGTGCGCTATACGCAGTATTTT.

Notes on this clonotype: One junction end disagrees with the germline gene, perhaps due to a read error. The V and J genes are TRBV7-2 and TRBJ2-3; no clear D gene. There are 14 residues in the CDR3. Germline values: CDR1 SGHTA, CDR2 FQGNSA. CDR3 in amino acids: CVSSLLVSTDTQYF. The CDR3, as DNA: TGTGTCAGCAGCTTATTAGTAAGCACAGATACGCAGTATTTT.

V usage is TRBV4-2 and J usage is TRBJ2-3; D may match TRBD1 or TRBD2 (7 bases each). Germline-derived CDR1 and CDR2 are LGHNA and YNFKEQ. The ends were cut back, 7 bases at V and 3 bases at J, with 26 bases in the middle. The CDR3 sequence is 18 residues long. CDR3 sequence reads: CASTGGVLSRGGTDTQYF. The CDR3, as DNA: TGTGCCAGCACAGGGGGGGTCCTTTCCCGTGGTGGGACAGATACGCAGTATTTT.

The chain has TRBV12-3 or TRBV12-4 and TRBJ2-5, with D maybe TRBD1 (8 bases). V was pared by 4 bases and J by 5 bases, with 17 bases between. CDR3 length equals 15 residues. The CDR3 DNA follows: TGTGCCAGCAGTTCCCGACAGGGGAGGGTGGAGACCCAGTACTTC. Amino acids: CASSSRQGRVETQYF.

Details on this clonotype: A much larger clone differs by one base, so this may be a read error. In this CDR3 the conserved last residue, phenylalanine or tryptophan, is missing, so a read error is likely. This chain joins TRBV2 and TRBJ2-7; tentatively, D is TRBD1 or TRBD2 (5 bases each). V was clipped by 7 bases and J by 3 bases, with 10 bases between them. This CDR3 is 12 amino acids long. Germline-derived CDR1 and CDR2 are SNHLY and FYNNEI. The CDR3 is CASKGRVYEQYY. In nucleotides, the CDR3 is TGTGCCAGCAAGGGACGGGTCTACGAGCAGTACTAC.

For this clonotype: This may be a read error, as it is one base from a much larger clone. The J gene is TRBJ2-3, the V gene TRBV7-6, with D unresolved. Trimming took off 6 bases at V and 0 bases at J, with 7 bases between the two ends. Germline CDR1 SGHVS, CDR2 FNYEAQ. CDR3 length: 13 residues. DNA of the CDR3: TGTGCCAGCAGATCGGACAGCACAGATACGCAGTATTTT. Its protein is CASRSDSTDTQYF.

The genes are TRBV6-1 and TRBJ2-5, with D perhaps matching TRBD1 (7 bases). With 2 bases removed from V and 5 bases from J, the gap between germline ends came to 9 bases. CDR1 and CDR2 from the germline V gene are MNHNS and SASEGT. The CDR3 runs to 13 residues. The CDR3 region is CASSEPGGETQYF. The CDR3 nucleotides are TGTGCCAGCAGTGAACCAGGGGGGGAGACCCAGTACTTC.